This paragraph reports one T cell receptor beta chain. The same CDR3 also results from other DNA sequences found in this sample. Assay: immunoSEQ multiplex PCR; the TCRdb copy retains only in-frame clones and omits some. Of approximately 100,000 clones listed, approximately 92% were seen once; the top ten hold about 30%. The data belong to a study of blood T cell repertoires in COVID-19. Across the study: Samples of COVID-19 (acute and convalescent) were obtained from the United States, Italy and Spain.

The sequenced sample was peripheral blood. This clonotype originated in a woman of 80 years or more with acute or convalescent COVID-19.

Here the CDR3 reads CASSLRLAGGPGETQYF. In DNA, the CDR3 is TGTGCCAGCAGCTTACGACTAGCGGGGGGGCCGGGAGAGACCCAGTACTTC. The chain uses TRBV7-7 and TRBJ2-5; TRBD2 agrees at 14 bases. V shed 2 bases and J 4 bases; nucleotides not matched to a gene: 6. CDR1 is SSHAT and CDR2 is FNYEAQ in the germline V gene (reference sequence). The CDR3 is 17 amino acids.